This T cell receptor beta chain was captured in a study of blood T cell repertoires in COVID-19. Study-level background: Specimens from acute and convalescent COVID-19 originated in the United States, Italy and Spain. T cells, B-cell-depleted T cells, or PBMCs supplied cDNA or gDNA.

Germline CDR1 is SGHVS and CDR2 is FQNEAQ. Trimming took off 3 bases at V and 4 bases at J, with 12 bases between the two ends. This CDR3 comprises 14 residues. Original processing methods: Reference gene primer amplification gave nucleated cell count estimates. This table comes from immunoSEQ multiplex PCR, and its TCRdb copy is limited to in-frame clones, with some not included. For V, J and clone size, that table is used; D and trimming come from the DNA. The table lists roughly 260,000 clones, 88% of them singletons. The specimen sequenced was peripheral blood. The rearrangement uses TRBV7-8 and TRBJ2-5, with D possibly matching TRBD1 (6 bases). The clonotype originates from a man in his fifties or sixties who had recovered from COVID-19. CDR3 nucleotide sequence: TGTGCCAGCAGCTTGAGGGGGTGGGGAGAGACCCAGTACTTC. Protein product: CASSLRGWGETQYF.